A selection of T cell receptor beta chains follows, all from one sample in a study of immune heterogeneity within non-small cell lung tumors. One entry per CDR3 protein, called by TCRdb with MiXCR from the multiplex PCR reads. The sample shows 8,500 to 11,000 distinct CDR3 sequences, 15% to 20% of them seen only once. Source material: lung tumor tissue. All receptors come from a man aged 40-49 years with non-small cell lung cancer. Each CDR3 is given with its conserved first and last residue. D genes are given only for firm matches. Some rows mark clone size as missing; the rest say once, few, many or name a class of expanded clone.

d_call: -
cdr3_length: 14
v_call: TRBV7-8
j_call: TRBJ2-1
clone_size: -
cdr3_nt: TGTGCCAGCAGCTTAGGAGCGGCTCTCAATGAGCAGTTCTTC
cdr3_aa: CASSLGAALNEQFF

d_call: TRBD2
cdr3_length: 16
v_call: TRBV11-2
j_call: TRBJ2-3
clone_size: many
cdr3_nt: TGTGCCAGCAGCTTAACCTATAGCGGGAGGACAGATACGCAGTATTTT
cdr3_aa: CASSLTYSGRTDTQYF

d_call: TRBD1
cdr3_length: 17
v_call: TRBV7-2
j_call: TRBJ2-1
clone_size: many
cdr3_nt: TGTGCCAGCAGCTTAGTTGTCCGACAGGGTGGTGTTAATGAGCAGTTCTTC
cdr3_aa: CASSLVVRQGGVNEQFF

d_call: TRBD1
cdr3_length: 15
v_call: TRBV12-3/TRBV12-4
j_call: TRBJ1-2
clone_size: medium-sized
cdr3_nt: TGTGCCAGCAGTGCGCGGGGACAGGCCTTCTATGGCTACACCTTC
cdr3_aa: CASSARGQAFYGYTF

d_call: -
cdr3_length: 17
v_call: TRBV4-3
j_call: TRBJ2-3
clone_size: many
cdr3_nt: TGCGCCAGCAGCCAAGAGCGGGACGGGAGAAGGGGAGATACGCAGTATTTT
cdr3_aa: CASSQERDGRRGDTQYF

d_call: -
cdr3_length: 15
v_call: TRBV7-8
j_call: TRBJ1-2
clone_size: medium-sized
cdr3_nt: TGTGCCAGCAGCTTAGATAGTCTCGTCGGCTTTGGCTACACCTTC
cdr3_aa: CASSLDSLVGFGYTF

d_call: TRBD1
cdr3_length: 13
v_call: TRBV24-1
j_call: TRBJ1-5
clone_size: medium-sized
cdr3_nt: TGTGCCACCACACAGGGGGCTTCTCAGCCCCAGCATTTT
cdr3_aa: CATTQGASQPQHF

d_call: TRBD1
cdr3_length: 16
v_call: TRBV4-1
j_call: TRBJ2-2
clone_size: many
cdr3_nt: TGCGCCAGCAGCCAGATTAACAGGGGCGTTCCCGGGGAGCTGTTTTTT
cdr3_aa: CASSQINRGVPGELFF

d_call: -
cdr3_length: 12
v_call: TRBV6-1
j_call: TRBJ1-1
clone_size: many
cdr3_nt: TGTGCCAGCCAAACCCTACCTGGTAGAGCTTTCTTT
cdr3_aa: CASQTLPGRAFF

d_call: -
cdr3_length: 18
v_call: TRBV20-1
j_call: TRBJ1-6
clone_size: -
cdr3_nt: TGCAGTGCTAGAGATGTGGGGACTCTGGGGGCAGGGAATTTACCCCTCCACTTT
cdr3_aa: CSARDVGTLGAGNLPLHF

d_call: TRBD1
cdr3_length: 15
v_call: TRBV4-2
j_call: TRBJ1-5
clone_size: -
cdr3_nt: TGTGCCAGCAGCCAAGGGGACAGGGGGCGTCAGCCCCAGCATTTT
cdr3_aa: CASSQGDRGRQPQHF

d_call: -
cdr3_length: 15
v_call: TRBV2
j_call: TRBJ2-7
clone_size: medium-sized
cdr3_nt: TGTGCCAGCAGTCTGGACTATCCGACAGCCTACGAGCAGTACTTC
cdr3_aa: CASSLDYPTAYEQYF

d_call: TRBD1
cdr3_length: 14
v_call: TRBV27
j_call: TRBJ1-1
clone_size: medium-sized
cdr3_nt: TGTGCCAGCAGTTTCCAGGGGGCCCCAAAGGAAGCTTTCTTT
cdr3_aa: CASSFQGAPKEAFF